This TCR beta chain appears in the sequencing data of a study of CD8+ T cells in alopecia areata. The study, taken as a whole, reports: Whereas mice showed it more clearly, TCR sharing across patients was murkier, possibly because of HLA.

Described treatment: oral pan-JAK inhibitor, 5-10 mg twice daily. Reverse transcription of extracted RNA yielded cDNA, which provided the sequencing template. The data were produced by immunoSEQ multiplex PCR, yet TCRdb's version contains in-frame clones alone and is incomplete. This table has under 350,000 clones, 55% to 75% appearing once. Of note for this clone: Its antigen is as yet unknown.

The CDR3 runs to 16 residues. Germline CDR1 SGHRS, CDR2 YFSETQ. The V end lost 0 bases, the J end lost 2 bases, and 14 bases lay between the germline ends. This specimen consisted of CD4+ T cells sorted from blood, obtained at week 24, from a patient treated with tofacitinib. This sequence originates from a human donor with alopecia areata. The V gene is TRBV5-1, the J gene TRBJ1-2; D is unresolved. The CDR3 bases are TGCGCCAGCAGCTTGGTGAAGCTTCGGGGAAACTATGGCTACACCTTC. It is translated as CASSLVKLRGNYGYTF.